The 16 T cell receptor beta chains presented below share a single source sample, sequenced in a study of vaccination and CD4 T cells after COVID-19. Cultured CD4+ T cells had their DNA profiled by the Oncomine TCR Beta short-read assay. Each CDR3 protein is one row after TCRdb ran MiXCR on the PCR reads. The sample consists of under 6,500 distinct CDR3 sequences, around 47% of them appearing once. Antigen specificity for these receptors is unknown. Specified treatment: roughly 10-day PBMC culture with coronavirus spike peptide pools or control peptides (ViraFEST assay). Researchers collected the unexposed donor's CD4+ T cells before the COVID-19 pandemic (2011-2018). The sequencing sample was made of CD4+ T cells from blood, cultured in vitro. These receptors were collected from a human donor in good health.

The chain recombines TRBV29-1 with TRBJ2-7, with 9 bases aligning to TRBD1. J lost 3 bases, V lost 5 bases, and 2 bases had no gene match. The V gene's germline CDR1 is SQVTM and CDR2 ANQGSEA. This CDR3 contains 12 residues. As DNA, the CDR3 is TGCAGCGTTAGGACAGGGGTCTACGAGCAGTACTTC. Translated, it gives CSVRTGVYEQYF.

V is TRBV20-1 and J is TRBJ1-5; D call uncertain. CDR3 length: 14 amino acids. Looked up from germline, CDR1 is DFQATT and CDR2 is SNEGSKA (reference sequence). Trimming shortened V by 5 bases and J by 4 bases, and 15 bases separated the two germline ends. The CDR3 DNA follows: TGCAGTGCTCTAACGGGTTTCGAAAATCAGCCCCAGCATTTT. It is translated as CSALTGFENQPQHF.

By share of the sample, this clonotype is medium-sized. The chain uses TRBV3-1 and TRBJ1-1; no firm D call. There are 15 residues in the CDR3. In germline, CDR1 is LGHDT, CDR2 YNNKEL (reference sequence). Trimming stripped 3 bases from V and 0 bases from J, with 11 bases between. The CDR3 is CASSQILRMNTEAFF. The DNA for the CDR3 is TGTGCCAGCAGCCAGATCCTACGAATGAACACTGAAGCTTTCTTT.

The V gene is TRBV28, the J gene TRBJ1-1; D not resolved. CDR3 size: 11 residues. Germline loops: CDR1 MDHEN, CDR2 SYDVKM. Trimming pared 6 bases from V and 0 bases from J, leaving 2 bases between. The CDR3 spells CASRLNTEAFF. CDR3 nucleotides: TGTGCCAGCAGGCTGAACACTGAAGCTTTCTTT.

The sample holds a few counts of this clonotype. The J gene is TRBJ2-7, the V gene TRBV6-2 or TRBV6-3; 8 bases are a match to TRBD1. Per germline, CDR1 MNHEY and CDR2 SVGEGT. The CDR3 spans 16 residues. Trimming took 6 bases from V and 0 from J; bases not matched to a gene: 10. The CDR3 protein is CASSSRGTGHSYEQYF. For the CDR3, the DNA is TGTGCCAGCAGCTCTCGAGGGACAGGACACTCCTACGAGCAGTACTTC.

The chain couples TRBV20-1 to TRBJ1-5; no clear D gene. Germline V gene lookup returns CDR1 DFQATT and CDR2 SNEGSKA (reference sequence). The CDR3 spans 13 residues. Trimming took 5 bases from V and 0 from J, leaving 8 bases between them. CDR3 loop: CSARRSSNQPQHF. The CDR3 coding sequence is TGCAGTGCTCGACGGAGTAGCAATCAGCCCCAGCATTTT.

This clonotype was observed once. The V gene is TRBV10-3, the J gene TRBJ1-5; D call uncertain. The CDR3 consists of 16 residues. Trimming pared 5 bases from V and 0 bases from J, leaving 14 bases between. Germline values: CDR1 ENHRY, CDR2 SYGVKD. CDR3 DNA sequence: TGTGCCATCAGTAAAAAAGGACCGAATAGCAATCAGCCCCAGCATTTT. This gives the protein CAISKKGPNSNQPQHF.

The chain combines TRBV5-1 with TRBJ2-2; TRBD2 aligns across 7 bases. V lost 5 bases, J lost 0 bases, and 4 bases stayed unmatched. Germline-derived CDR1 and CDR2 are SGHRS and YFSETQ. There are 15 residues in the CDR3. Here the CDR3 DNA reads TGCGCCAGCAGTAGTAGCGGGTCGAACACCGGGGAGCTGTTTTTT. This gives the protein CASSSSGSNTGELFF.

The rearrangement links TRBV6-4 to TRBJ2-6; unclear D gene. This CDR3 spans 15 amino acids. Germline loops: CDR1 MRHNA, CDR2 SNTAGT. V was shortened by 0 bases and J by 0 bases, with 3 bases between the two germline ends. CDR3 region: CASSDSSSGANVLTF. In nucleotides, the CDR3 is TGTGCCAGCAGTGACTCCAGCTCTGGGGCCAACGTCCTGACTTTC.

This chain uses TRBV9 with TRBJ2-2; 8 bases are shared with TRBD1. The CDR3 has 15 amino acids. Germline V gene lookup returns CDR1 SGDLS and CDR2 YYNGEE. With 7 bases clipped from V and 0 bases from J, the junction kept 5 bases outside the gene matches. The CDR3 nucleotides are TGTGCCAGCCAGGGGACAGGCGCGAACACCGGGGAGCTGTTTTTT. Protein product: CASQGTGANTGELFF.

The chain has TRBV19 and TRBJ1-1; D remains ambiguous. Germline loops: CDR1 LNHDA, CDR2 SQIVND (reference sequence). V was trimmed by 3 bases and J by 1 base, leaving 9 bases between them. The CDR3 is 14 amino acids. This CDR3 is CASSIVGQNTEAFF. In DNA form, the CDR3 reads TGTGCCAGTAGTATCGTGGGCCAGAACACTGAAGCTTTCTTT. Drawing the rest from reference TRBV19 and TRBJ1-1, the complete variable domain is DGGITQSPKYLFRKEGQNVTLSCEQNLNHDAMYWYRQDPGQGLRLIYYSQIVNDFQKGDIAEGYSVSREKKESFPLTVTSAQKNPTAFYLCASSIVGQNTEAFFGQGTRLTVV.

In this sample, this clonotype turned up a few times. V and J are TRBV24-1 and TRBJ2-2; D may be TRBD1 or TRBD2 (5 bases each). The CDR3 is made up of 15 amino acids. Deletions cut 4 bases from V and 10 bases from J, with 18 bases between. CDR1 KGHDR and CDR2 SFDVKD come from the germline V gene. This CDR3 reads CATSDPGPRNEELFF. The CDR3 region has the DNA TGTGCCACCAGTGACCCGGGACCTCGAAACGAGGAGCTGTTTTTT.

This clonotype appeared a few times. This chain uses TRBV21-1 with TRBJ2-7. TRBV21-1 is recorded as a pseudogene. The CDR3 sequence is 15 residues long. CDR3 sequence (DNA): TGTGCCAGCAGCACGGCAGAGACTTACTCCTACGAGCAGTACTTC. Protein sequence: CASSTAETYSYEQYF.

This clonotype came up once. This sequence joins TRBV2 and TRBJ2-3; D gene ambiguous. The CDR3 sequence is 13 residues long. V was clipped by 6 bases and J by 1 base, with 8 bases between them. The germline V gene has CDR1 SNHLY and CDR2 FYNNEI. The chain's CDR3 is CASRTTGTDTQYF. The CDR3 coding sequence is TGTGCCAGCAGAACGACTGGCACAGATACGCAGTATTTT.

The J gene is TRBJ2-7, the V gene TRBV7-9; no clear D. CDR1 and CDR2 (germline): SEHNR, FQNEAQ (reference sequence). The CDR3 loop spans 12 amino acids. With 4 bases removed from V and 3 bases from J, the gap between germline ends came to 7 bases. The CDR3 sequence is CASSSLYYEQYF. DNA for the CDR3: TGTGCCAGCAGCTCCCTTTACTACGAGCAGTACTTC.

The rearrangement uses TRBV5-1 and TRBJ1-5; D call uncertain. This CDR3 is built from 15 residues. V was clipped by 0 bases and J by 2 bases, with 9 bases between them. CDR1 and CDR2 from the germline V gene are SGHRS and YFSETQ. The DNA for the CDR3 is TGCGCCAGCAGCTTGGGGTTAGCAGGCAATCAGCCCCAGCATTTT. Amino acid sequence: CASSLGLAGNQPQHF. The entire variable domain, with the rest obtained from reference TRBV5-1 and TRBJ1-5, is as follows: KAGVTQTPRYLIKTRGQQVTLSCSPISGHRSVSWYQQTPGQGLQFLFEYFSETQRNKGNFPGRFSGRQFSNSRSEMNVSTLELGDSALYLCASSLGLAGNQPQHFGDGTRLSIL.